This T cell receptor beta chain was profiled in a study of blood T cell repertoires in COVID-19. This CDR3 spans 15 amino acids. The germline V gene encodes CDR1 SGHTA and CDR2 FQGNSA. Trimming stripped 1 base from V and 0 bases from J, with 7 bases between. Libraries were prepared by immunoSEQ multiplex PCR; TCRdb keeps only in-frame clonotypes and omits some of them. This table has about 180,000 clones, 86% appearing once. The receptor's source is a young woman with active or convalescent COVID-19. The sample consisted of peripheral blood. This rearrangement joins TRBV7-2 to TRBJ1-3; no firm D call. The CDR3 region has the DNA TGTGCCAGCAGCTTAGACAGAGCCTCTGGAAACACCATATATTTT. Protein sequence: CASSLDRASGNTIYF.